The 18 T cell receptor beta chains reported below all come from one sample, sequenced in a study of regulatory T cells in long-lasting Graves disease. As for time point: newly diagnosed GD, antithyroid drugs for less than 3 months. Making the TCR library involved RNA that had been extracted from PBMCs. The TCR beta library used iRepertoire HTBI primers with Arm-PCR amplification of CDR3. MiXCR, run by TCRdb on the multiplex PCR reads, gives a single entry per CDR3 protein. The sample records under 800,000 distinct CDR3 sequences, 15% to 20% being singletons. These data are also associated with another study on T cells in Graves' hyperthyroidism and ophthalmopathy.

The sample in question was peripheral blood mononuclear cells (PBMCs), obtained at new diagnosis, from a patient treated with antithyroid drugs. All receptors come from a woman in her 30s with Graves disease.

This clonotype was counted ten times or more. This chain connects TRBV6-2 or TRBV6-3 to TRBJ1-1, with TRBD1 as a possible D gene (6 bases). Trimming shortened V by 5 bases and J by 5 bases, and 12 bases separated the two germline ends. The CDR3 length is 13 residues. From germline, CDR1 is MNHEY and CDR2 SVGEGT. The CDR3 loop reads CASSVSGVTEAFF. The DNA for the CDR3 is TGTGCCAGCAGTGTTTCAGGGGTGACTGAAGCTTTCTTT.

In nucleotides, the CDR3 is TGTGCCAGTAGTATAGAGAGACCGGGACAGGGTCATCAGCCCCAGCATTTT. Translation: CASSIERPGQGHQPQHF. The chain employs TRBV19 and TRBJ1-5; TRBD1 agrees at 9 bases. CDR3 length: 17 residues. V trimming: 0 bases; J trimming: 5 bases; junction bases outside the gene matches: 8. CDR1 is LNHDA and CDR2 is SQIVND in the germline V gene (reference sequence).

This clonotype occurred a few times. The rearrangement joins TRBV18 to TRBJ2-1; D is uncertain. Per germline, CDR1 KGHSH and CDR2 LQKENI. The CDR3 loop spans 14 amino acids. Trimming removed 0 bases at V and 7 bases at J, with 10 bases between. CDR3 in amino acids: CASSPPRSSNEQFF. CDR3 bases: TGTGCCAGCTCACCACCCCGGAGTTCAAATGAGCAGTTCTTC. Using reference TRBV18 and TRBJ2-1 for the parts outside the CDR3, the full variable domain is NAGVMQNPRHLVRRRGQEARLRCSPMKGHSHVYWYRQLPEEGLKFMVYLQKENIIDESGMPKERFSAEFPKEGPSILRIQQVVRGDSAAYFCASSPPRSSNEQFFGPGTRLTVL.

This clonotype was counted many times. The rearrangement joins TRBV12-3 or TRBV12-4 to TRBJ1-5; the match to TRBD1 covers 7 bases. This CDR3 comprises 16 residues. Trimming took 1 base from V and 3 from J; bases not matched to a gene: 6. The CDR3 protein is CASSLGTGLYNQPQHF. The CDR3 coding sequence is TGTGCCAGCAGTTTAGGGACAGGACTTTACAATCAGCCCCAGCATTTT.

CDR3 amino acids: CASSLIRTSGKATQYF. CDR3 DNA: TGTGCCAGCAGCTTAATACGGACTAGCGGGAAGGCTACGCAGTATTTT. V is TRBV7-3 and J is TRBJ2-3; 12 bases are a match to TRBD2. The CDR3 is 16 amino acids. V lost 1 base, J lost 8 bases, and 7 bases stayed unmatched. Germline values: CDR1 SGHTA, CDR2 FQGTGA.

In this sample, this clonotype turned up many times. The V call is TRBV28, the J call TRBJ2-6; D might be TRBD2 (6 bases). Germline V gene sequence: CDR1 MDHEN, CDR2 SYDVKM. V was shortened by 7 bases and J by 0 bases, with 10 bases between the two germline ends. The CDR3 totals 15 residues. For the CDR3, the DNA is TGTGCCAGCATGGGGGGTTCCTCTGGGGCCAACGTCCTGACTTTC. Translating gives CASMGGSSGANVLTF.

The sample holds a few counts of this clonotype. The CDR3 protein is CASSPTDLKLGYTF. As DNA, the CDR3 is TGTGCCAGCAGTCCGACCGACTTGAAGTTAGGCTACACCTTC. This chain connects TRBV28 to TRBJ1-2; no firm D call. Trimming stripped 5 bases from V and 8 bases from J, with 18 bases between. The CDR3 extends over 14 amino acids. CDR1 and CDR2 from the germline V gene are MDHEN and SYDVKM.

V and J are TRBV6-1 and TRBJ2-6; no clear D gene. Germline CDR1 MNHNS, CDR2 SASEGT. V was trimmed by 3 bases and J by 0 bases, leaving 6 bases between them. CDR3 size: 15 residues. The CDR3 protein is CASSDLSSGANVLTF. DNA for the CDR3: TGTGCCAGCAGTGATCTGTCCTCTGGGGCCAACGTCCTGACTTTC.

The chain is built from TRBV5-6 and TRBJ1-3; possibly TRBD1 for D (5 bases). Trimming cost V 8 bases and J 0 bases, with 15 bases left between them. Germline lookup yields CDR1 SGHDT and CDR2 YYEEEE. The CDR3 is made up of 15 amino acids. The CDR3 is CASRRGSSSGNTIYF. For the CDR3, the DNA is TGTGCCAGTCGCCGGGGGAGTTCCTCTGGAAACACCATATATTTT.

J is TRBJ2-7 and V is TRBV6-2 or TRBV6-3; D is perhaps TRBD1 (5 bases). The CDR3 loop spans 14 amino acids. Germline V CDR1 and CDR2: MNHEY, SVGEGT. Trimming shortened V by 5 bases and J by 0 bases, and 11 bases separated the two germline ends. In DNA form, the CDR3 reads TGTGCCAGCAGTGAAGTAGGGGTCTCCTACGAGCAGTACTTC. Protein sequence: CASSEVGVSYEQYF.

This clonotype was seen a few times. This chain links TRBV6-2 or TRBV6-3 with TRBJ1-6; tentative D call: TRBD1 (6 bases). The CDR3 sequence is 15 residues long. Deletions cut 2 bases from V and 8 bases from J, with 13 bases between. Germline V gene lookup returns CDR1 MNHEY and CDR2 SVGEGT. The DNA for the CDR3 is TGTGCCAGCAGTTACCTAGGACAGAAAGATTCACCCCTCCACTTT. Its translation: CASSYLGQKDSPLHF.

The rearrangement links TRBV29-1 to TRBJ1-1; D not certain. The V gene lost 7 bases and the J gene lost 8 bases, with 11 bases spanning the gap. The CDR3 sequence is 10 residues long. The V gene's germline CDR1 is SQVTM and CDR2 ANQGSEA. The CDR3 nucleotides are TGCAGCGCCTCGGTCGTAGAAGCTTTCTTT. Translated, it gives CSASVVEAFF.

This clonotype appeared many times. The CDR3 here is CASSPNRGFAYEQYF. CDR3 DNA: TGTGCCAGCAGCCCAAACAGGGGTTTTGCCTACGAGCAGTACTTC. The chain has TRBV7-8 and TRBJ2-7; 7 nucleotides line up with TRBD1. Germline V lookup: CDR1 SGHVS, CDR2 FQNEAQ. The junction had 9 bases not matched to a gene; V was cut back by 5 bases and J by 2 bases. The CDR3 contains 15 residues.

At least ten counts were recorded for this clonotype. This chain joins TRBV28 and TRBJ2-7; maybe TRBD1 (6 bases). Trimming stripped 4 bases from V and 2 bases from J, with 12 bases between. The CDR3 length is 14 residues. The germline gives CDR1 MDHEN, CDR2 SYDVKM. The CDR3 coding sequence is TGTGCCAGCAGTTCGCCTCAGGGGACCTACGAGCAGTACTTC. Translating it yields CASSSPQGTYEQYF.

Many counts were recorded for this clonotype. This rearrangement joins TRBV28 to TRBJ1-2; D not certain. The V end was cut by 2 bases, the J end by 6 bases, with 10 bases between. This CDR3 spans 13 amino acids. Germline CDR1 is MDHEN and CDR2 is SYDVKM. The CDR3: CASSLSRGDGYTF. The CDR3 DNA follows: TGTGCCAGCAGTTTAAGTCGGGGTGATGGCTACACCTTC.

This clonotype has a count of ten or more. This chain uses TRBV27 with TRBJ2-5; D tentatively fits TRBD1 or TRBD2 (5 bases each). Germline values: CDR1 MNHEY, CDR2 SMNVEV (reference sequence). This CDR3 contains 13 residues. V lost 6 bases and J lost 5, with 13 bases in between. The CDR3 nucleotides read TGTGCCAGCAGCCGTACTAGGGGCGAGACCCAGTACTTC. This encodes CASSRTRGETQYF.

This clonotype was found a few times. The chain has TRBV6-4 and TRBJ2-2; D may be TRBD2 (6 bases). The germline V gene encodes CDR1 MRHNA and CDR2 SNTAGT. This CDR3 spans 16 amino acids. Trimming took off 5 bases at V and 1 base at J, with 14 bases between the two ends. CDR3 nucleotide sequence: TGTGCCAGCAGTTTTACCGGGAGATTGAACACCGGGGAGCTGTTTTTT. Translation gives CASSFTGRLNTGELFF.

This clonotype was detected many times. This chain links TRBV6-5 with TRBJ1-2; a possible D gene is TRBD1 (6 bases). The germline V and J ends were trimmed by 3 bases and 4 bases, with 12 bases remaining between them. Germline V lookup: CDR1 MNHEY, CDR2 SVGAGI. CDR3 size: 14 residues. The chain's CDR3 is CASSYGGRAYGYTF. For the CDR3, the DNA is TGTGCCAGCAGTTATGGGGGGCGGGCCTATGGCTACACCTTC.